These T cell receptor beta chains were read from a single sample in a study of blood T cell repertoires in COVID-19. Measured with immunoSEQ multiplex PCR; TCRdb has only the in-frame clones, and not every one. The data show tens of thousands of clones, roughly three quarters seen once. Material for sequencing was peripheral blood. Receptor source: a human donor in a cohort sampled during active COVID-19. Each CDR3 is given with its conserved first and last residue. A D gene is named only where the DNA matches it firmly. Size is stated for part of the rows, as once, few or many counts, or as a class when the clone is expanded.

>14|TRBV6-5|once|NA|TRBJ1-5
CASSPGGLGQPQHF
TGTGCCAGCAGCCCCGGGGGGTTGGGTCAGCCCCAGCATTTT
>15|TRBV10-3|NA|TRBD1|TRBJ1-5
CATAGQVQANQPQHF
TGTGCCACCGCTGGACAGGTACAGGCCAATCAGCCCCAGCATTTT
>14|TRBV11-2|NA|TRBD1|TRBJ2-7
CASSLGTGAYEQYF
TGTGCCAGCAGCTTAGGGACAGGGGCCTACGAGCAGTACTTC
>14|TRBV30|NA|NA|TRBJ2-3
CAWSYGQSTDTQYF
TGTGCCTGGAGTTACGGACAGAGCACAGATACGCAGTATTTT
>17|TRBV6-2/TRBV6-3|few|TRBD1|TRBJ1-5
CASSYSRQGPNNQPQHF
TGTGCCAGCAGTTACTCCAGACAGGGGCCTAATAATCAGCCCCAGCATTTT
>12|TRBV10-2|NA|NA|TRBJ2-5
CASSLGSETQYF
TGCGCCAGCAGTCTTGGGAGCGAGACCCAGTACTTC
>15|TRBV7-6|NA|NA|TRBJ1-1
CASSLSPGQNTEAFF
TGTGCCAGCAGCTTATCGCCAGGACAGAACACTGAAGCTTTCTTT
>15|TRBV28|NA|NA|TRBJ1-1
CASSFRGNMNTEAFF
TGTGCCAGCAGTTTTCGGGGGAATATGAACACTGAAGCTTTCTTT
>15|TRBV3-1/TRBV3-2|once|NA|TRBJ1-2
CASSHGTRGSNGYTF
TGTGCCAGCAGCCACGGGACAAGGGGCTCCAATGGCTACACCTTC
>15|TRBV15|NA|NA|TRBJ1-2
CATSRDRTDNYGYTF
TGTGCCACCAGCAGAGACCGGACAGATAACTATGGCTACACCTTC